These T cell receptor beta chains were read from a single sample in a study of glioma-infiltrating T cells. Each CDR3 protein gets one entry after TCRdb re-called the multiplex PCR reads with MiXCR. Among about 130,000 distinct CDR3 sequences listed, roughly 24% were seen once. Sequenced material: glioma tissue, nonneoplastic brain tissue, or PBMCs (not recorded which). The origin of the receptors is a human donor with low-grade glioma or glioblastoma, undergoing nonglioma brain surgery, or in good health (not recorded which). Both conserved end residues are part of each CDR3. The D gene is left open where the match is weak. Size tells how often a clone was seen (once, few, many) or the class of an expanded clone, and some rows leave it out.

D gene,J gene,clone size,V gene,CDR3 protein,CDR3 DNA
-,TRBJ2-7,-,TRBV28,CASSDDYEQYF,TGTGCCAGCAGTGACGACTACGAGCAGTACTTC
-,TRBJ1-5,-,TRBV20-1,CSAGSGTISGNQPQHF,TGCAGTGCTGGCTCCGGTACCATTTCCGGCAATCAGCCCCAGCATTTT
-,TRBJ2-7,-,TRBV30,CAWSTLIFVEQYF,TGTGCCTGGAGCACTTTAATATTCGTCGAGCAGTACTTC
TRBD2,TRBJ2-3,-,TRBV7-9,CARVIRLAGDTDTQYF,TGTGCCAGAGTTATAAGACTAGCGGGAGACACAGATACGCAGTATTTT
-,TRBJ2-1,many,TRBV12-3/TRBV12-4,CASSLSNFGEQFF,TGTGCCAGCAGTTTGTCCAATTTCGGAGAGCAGTTCTTC
TRBD2,TRBJ2-2,many,TRBV6-1,CASSTGGGTGELFF,TGTGCCAGCAGTACCGGGGGGGGGACCGGGGAGCTGTTTTTT
-,TRBJ1-5,-,TRBV19,CASRPDSFNQPQHF,TGTGCCAGTAGGCCGGACAGCTTCAATCAGCCCCAGCATTTT
-,TRBJ1-1,-,TRBV18,CASSDMDSEAFF,TGTGCCAGCTCAGATATGGACAGTGAAGCTTTCTTT
-,TRBJ2-2,-,TRBV29-1,CSVDGSGELFF,TGCAGCGTTGATGGATCCGGGGAGCTGTTTTTT
TRBD2,TRBJ2-3,many,TRBV7-8,CASRPARLAGYADTQYF,TGTGCCAGCAGGCCAGCTCGACTAGCGGGATACGCAGATACGCAGTATTTT
TRBD1,TRBJ2-5,few,TRBV2,CASSEVGQGATQYF,TGTGCCAGCAGTGAAGTTGGACAGGGAGCGACCCAGTACTTC
-,TRBJ2-3,many,TRBV7-3,CASSLEAADTQYF,TGTGCCAGCAGCTTAGAGGCTGCAGATACGCAGTATTTT
TRBD1,TRBJ2-1,many,TRBV28,CASSPPRDRHLAPYNEQFF,TGTGCCAGCAGTCCCCCTCGGGACAGGCACCTCGCCCCGTACAATGAGCAGTTCTTC
TRBD1,TRBJ2-1,many,TRBV3-1,CASSQTGVEQFF,TGTGCCAGCAGCCAGACAGGGGTTGAGCAGTTCTTC
TRBD1,TRBJ1-2,few,TRBV12-3/TRBV12-4,CASSRTGDYGYTF,TGTGCCAGCAGTCGGACAGGCGACTATGGCTACACCTTC
TRBD2,TRBJ2-1,few,TRBV29-1,CSVTLAGVSNEQFF,TGCAGCGTAACACTAGCGGGAGTATCAAATGAGCAGTTCTTC
TRBD1,TRBJ2-7,many,TRBV6-1,CASSEAGQGAQCRF,TGTGCCAGCAGTGAAGCGGGACAGGGGGCCCAATGTCGCTTC
TRBD2,TRBJ2-3,-,TRBV6-2/TRBV6-3,CASSYGTSASPDTQYF,TGTGCCAGCAGTTACGGTACTAGCGCGAGTCCAGATACGCAGTATTTT
-,TRBJ2-1,many,TRBV20-1,CSARRTGYSDEQFF,TGCAGTGCTAGGCGGACGGGCTACAGCGATGAGCAGTTCTTC
-,TRBJ2-5,many,TRBV6-1,CASRNSPGEQETQYF,TGTGCCAGCAGGAACTCTCCGGGGGAGCAAGAGACCCAGTACTTC
-,TRBJ2-7,many,TRBV6-1,CAGKFAAQDSYEQYF,TGTGCCGGAAAATTTGCCGCACAGGACTCCTACGAGCAGTACTTC
TRBD2,TRBJ2-1,few,TRBV29-1,CSVAGTSGAHEQFF,TGCAGCGTTGCTGGGACTAGCGGGGCCCATGAGCAGTTCTTC
TRBD1,TRBJ2-1,many,TRBV6-1,CASSPSGTGENEQFF,TGTGCCAGCAGTCCGTCCGGGACAGGGGAGAATGAGCAGTTCTTC
-,TRBJ1-4,many,TRBV12-3/TRBV12-4,CASSSYSRLGEKLFF,TGTGCCAGCAGTTCCTACTCACGACTAGGGGAAAAACTGTTTTTT
-,TRBJ2-7,many,TRBV7-2,CASSTGPSSYEQYF,TGTGCCAGCAGCACGGGACCGAGCTCTTACGAGCAGTACTTC